One and the same sample provided the 7 T cell receptor beta chains below, sequenced in a study of T cells expressing NK-cell markers. After re-calling the 5' RACE reads, TCRdb lists one entry per CDR3 protein, DNA absent. Its listing shows 200,000 to 300,000 distinct CDR3 sequences. The sequenced sample was blood T cells: a sorted CD56 or NKG2C T cell subset, CD4+ or CD8+ T cells, or bulk PBMC T cells (not recorded which). The receptors originated from a man between 18 and 35 years old in good health.

The chain has TRBV3-1 and TRBJ2-1; TCRdb calls TRBD2, which cannot be checked without DNA. The CDR3 extends over 16 amino acids. From germline, CDR1 is LGHDT and CDR2 YNNKEL (reference sequence). The CDR3 protein is CASSQGGLAESNEQFF.

J is TRBJ2-6 and V is TRBV28; TCRdb returns TRBD1, unconfirmable since there is no DNA. Germline V CDR1 and CDR2: MDHEN, SYDVKM. The CDR3 extends over 18 amino acids. Here the CDR3 reads CASRSPGQRSSGANVLTF.

The gene calls are TRBV15 and TRBJ2-7; TCRdb gives TRBD1 as the D gene, but with no DNA this cannot be confirmed. CDR1 and CDR2 (germline): LNHNV, YYDKDF (reference sequence). The CDR3 sequence is 14 residues long. CDR3 sequence reads: CATSRVQGAYEQYF.

The chain joins TRBV5-1 to TRBJ2-6. Germline loops: CDR1 SGHRS, CDR2 YFSETQ. The length of the CDR3 is 18 residues. This CDR3 reads CASSFLSTGGTGANVLTF.

The chain carries TRBV29-1 and TRBJ2-3; the TCRdb D gene call, TRBD2, has no DNA to confirm it. Germline loops: CDR1 SQVTM, CDR2 ANQGSEA. CDR3 length: 15 residues. The CDR3: CSAGTSGGSRDTQYF.

The chain is built from TRBV5-6 and TRBJ2-1; TCRdb designates TRBD1, a call that cannot be tested without DNA. Germline assignment: CDR1 SGHDT and CDR2 YYEEEE. The CDR3 spans 13 residues. This CDR3 reads CASSYRDRGEQFF.

The chain carries TRBV18 and TRBJ2-1. The CDR3 runs 13 residues. Germline V gene lookup returns CDR1 KGHSH and CDR2 LQKENI. The CDR3 protein is CASSPQGEDEQFF.